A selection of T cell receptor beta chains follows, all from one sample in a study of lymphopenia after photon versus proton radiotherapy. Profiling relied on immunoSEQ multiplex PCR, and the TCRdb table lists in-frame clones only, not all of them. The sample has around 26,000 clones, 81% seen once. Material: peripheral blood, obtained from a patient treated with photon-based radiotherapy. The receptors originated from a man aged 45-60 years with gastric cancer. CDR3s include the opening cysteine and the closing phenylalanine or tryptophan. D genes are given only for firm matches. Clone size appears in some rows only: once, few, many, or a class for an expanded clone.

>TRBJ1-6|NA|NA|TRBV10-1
TGCGCCAGCACCCTCCCGTGGGGTTCCTATAATTCACCCCTCCACTTT
CASTLPWGSYNSPLHF
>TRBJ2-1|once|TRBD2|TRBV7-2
TGTGCCGCTCAGTTCGGGGGGTACAATGAGCAGTTCTTC
CAAQFGGYNEQFF
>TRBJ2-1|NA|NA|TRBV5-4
TGTGCCAGCAGCTCCCCGAACAATGAGCAGTTCTTC
CASSSPNNEQFF
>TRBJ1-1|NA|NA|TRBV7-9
TGTGCCAGCAGCACGGAGGGATTCAATGGGGGCACTGAAGCTTTCTTT
CASSTEGFNGGTEAFF
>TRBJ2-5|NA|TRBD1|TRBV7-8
TGTGCCAGCAGCACATACAGGGGGGAGACCCAGTACTTC
CASSTYRGETQYF
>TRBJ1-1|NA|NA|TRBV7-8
TGTGCCAGCAGCTTACTCGCCACCAGGGTCTTCTTT
CASSLLATRVFF
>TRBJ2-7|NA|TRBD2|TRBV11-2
TGTGCCAGCAGCTCTAGCGGGGGGAAATACTACGAGCAGTACTTC
CASSSSGGKYYEQYF
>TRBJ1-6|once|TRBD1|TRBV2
TGTGCCGGTACCGGGACAGCCAACTATAATTCACCCCTCCACTTT
CAGTGTANYNSPLHF
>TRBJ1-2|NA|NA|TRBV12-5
TGTGCTAGTTCAGGGGCGCGCTATGGCTACACCTTC
CASSGARYGYTF
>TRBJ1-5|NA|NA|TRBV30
TGTGCCTGGAGTCTGGACCGGGATCAGCCCCAGCATTTT
CAWSLDRDQPQHF
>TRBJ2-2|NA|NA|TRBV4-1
TGCGCCAGCAGCCAAGCGAGATTCACCGGGGAGCTGTTTTTT
CASSQARFTGELFF
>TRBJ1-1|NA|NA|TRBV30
TGTGCCTGGAGTGTACAGGGCTTGAACACTGAAGCTTTCTTT
CAWSVQGLNTEAFF
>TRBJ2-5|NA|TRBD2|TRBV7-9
TGTGCCAGCAGCTCAGTTCGCGGGGGGACAGAGACCCAGTACTTC
CASSSVRGGTETQYF
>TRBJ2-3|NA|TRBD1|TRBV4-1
TGCGCCAGCAGCCGCGGACAGGGCGGAGATACGCAGTATTTT
CASSRGQGGDTQYF
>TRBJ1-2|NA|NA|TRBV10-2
TGCGCCAGCAGTGAGTCGAGCGTGGCAGCCATAAATTATGGCTACACCTTC
CASSESSVAAINYGYTF
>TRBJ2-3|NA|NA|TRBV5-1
TGCGCCAGCAGCTTGGCGGGGGGGACAGTGGGGCCGGATACGCAGTATTTT
CASSLAGGTVGPDTQYF
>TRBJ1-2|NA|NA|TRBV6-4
TGTGCCAGCACTGCGGGGGCAAACTATGGCTACACCTTC
CASTAGANYGYTF
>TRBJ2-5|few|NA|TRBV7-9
TGTGCCAGCACCAGCGGACTTACCGTCCAAGAGACCCAGTACTTC
CASTSGLTVQETQYF
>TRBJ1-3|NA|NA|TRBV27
TGTGCCAGCAGTTCCCCCCATAGCTCTGGAAACACCATATATTTT
CASSSPHSSGNTIYF
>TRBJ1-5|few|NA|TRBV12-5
TGTGCTAGTGGTTTCGACTACAATCAGCCCCAGCATTTT
CASGFDYNQPQHF
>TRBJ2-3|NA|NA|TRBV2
TGTGCCAGCAAGAGGCTAGTAAGCACAGATACGCAGTATTTT
CASKRLVSTDTQYF
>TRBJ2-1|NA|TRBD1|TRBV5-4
TGTGCCAGCAGCTTGCGGACAGGCCCTAAGAATGAGCAGTTCTTC
CASSLRTGPKNEQFF
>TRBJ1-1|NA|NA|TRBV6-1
TGTGCCACTCAGGGACAAACTGAAGCTTTCTTT
CATQGQTEAFF
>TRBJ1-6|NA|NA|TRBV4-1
TGCGCCAGCAGCCAGGGCTTATATAATTCACCCCTCCACTTT
CASSQGLYNSPLHF
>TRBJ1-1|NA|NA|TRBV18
TGTGCCAGCTCACCACCGACAGGACCGTCAACTGAAGCTTTCTTT
CASSPPTGPSTEAFF
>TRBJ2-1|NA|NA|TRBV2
TGTGCCAGCAGGGCTTCTCGAGGGGACAATGAGCAGTTCTTC
CASRASRGDNEQFF
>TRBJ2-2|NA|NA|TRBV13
TGTGCCAGCAGCTTAGGCGTAGCGCTGAACACCGGGGAGCTGTTTTTT
CASSLGVALNTGELFF
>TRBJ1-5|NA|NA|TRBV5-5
TGTGCCAGCAGCTTGGTTGGACAGCCCCAGCATTTT
CASSLVGQPQHF
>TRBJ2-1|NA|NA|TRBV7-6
TGTGCCAGCAGCCTCCGGCAGGGTAAAGTTTACAATGAGCAGTTCTTC
CASSLRQGKVYNEQFF
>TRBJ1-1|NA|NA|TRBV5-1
TGCGCCAGCAGCTCCACAGGGTCCCGAGCTGAAGCTTTCTTT
CASSSTGSRAEAFF
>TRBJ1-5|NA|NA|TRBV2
TGTGCCAGCAGGGGGTCTGCTCAGCCCCAGCATTTT
CASRGSAQPQHF
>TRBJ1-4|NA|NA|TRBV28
TGTGCCAGCAGTTCCGACAGGAGAGTTGAAAAACTGTTTTTT
CASSSDRRVEKLFF
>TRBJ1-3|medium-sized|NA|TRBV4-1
TGCGCCAGCAGCCTCCGGGACAACTCTGGAAACACCATATATTTT
CASSLRDNSGNTIYF